The 11 T cell receptor beta chains reported below all come from one sample, sequenced in a study of CD8+ T cells in alopecia areata. Punch biopsies of lesional scalp, plus peripheral blood, were taken from alopecia areata patients. In each case, RNA was isolated and then reverse transcribed into cDNA as the sequencing template. TCRdb's table, derived via immunoSEQ multiplex PCR, lists solely in-frame clones and lacks some. The data hold about 14,000 clones, with approximately 61% observed a single time. The specimen was skin, collected at week 0. These receptors came from a human donor with alopecia areata.

Concerning this clone: Other DNA sequences within the sample encode an identical CDR3. The chain joins TRBV18 to TRBJ1-4; D gene uncertain. The CDR3 runs 13 residues. V lost 2 bases and J 4 bases, leaving 5 bases between the germline ends. Germline CDR1 and CDR2: KGHSH and LQKENI. CDR3 nucleotides: TGTGCCAGCTCACCATTGCTTAATGAAAAACTGTTTTTT. This encodes CASSPLLNEKLFF.

The chain carries TRBV4-1 and TRBJ1-1; tentative D call: TRBD1 (6 bases). Per the germline V gene, CDR1 is MGHRA and CDR2 is YSYEKL. Trimming removed 2 bases at V and 3 bases at J, with 10 bases between. The CDR3 runs to 14 residues. The CDR3 region is CASSQNRAHTEAFF. The CDR3 bases are TGCGCCAGCAGCCAAAACAGGGCGCACACTGAAGCTTTCTTT.

V and J are TRBV7-9 and TRBJ2-5, with 7 positions matching TRBD2. This CDR3 comprises 17 residues. V gave up 4 bases and J gave up 1 base; unmatched junction bases: 12. Germline CDR1 SEHNR, CDR2 FQNEAQ (reference sequence). The CDR3 sequence is CASSSLGGFRLQETQYF. The CDR3 region has the DNA TGTGCCAGCAGCTCGCTGGGGGGGTTTAGGCTCCAAGAGACCCAGTACTTC.

This clone was recorded a few times. This chain uses TRBV5-6 with TRBJ2-7, with D perhaps matching TRBD1 (5 bases). The germline CDR1 and CDR2 sequences are SGHDT and YYEEEE. V was cut by 6 bases and J by 3 bases, with 19 bases left in between. This CDR3 comprises 15 residues. CDR3 nucleotide sequence: TGTGCCAGCATGTTTCAGACAGAACCCTTCTACGAGCAGTACTTC. The encoded protein is CASMFQTEPFYEQYF.

This clone was detected a few times. The rearrangement uses TRBV30 and TRBJ2-3; no clear D gene. V shed 0 bases and J shed 3 bases, with 7 bases lying between them. The germline V gene has CDR1 GTSNPN and CDR2 SVGIG (reference sequence). The CDR3 consists of 13 residues. The chain's CDR3 is CAWSVQETDTQYF. For the CDR3, the DNA is TGTGCCTGGAGTGTGCAGGAGACAGATACGCAGTATTTT.

The chain has TRBV5-5 and TRBJ2-7, with D perhaps TRBD1 (5 bases). The CDR3 loop spans 14 amino acids. Germline V gives CDR1 SGHKS, CDR2 YYEKEE (reference sequence). With 2 bases removed from V and 2 bases from J, the gap between germline ends came to 11 bases. The CDR3 nucleotides are TGTGCCAGCAGCTTATCACAGGTTCCCTACGAGCAGTACTTC. Translating gives CASSLSQVPYEQYF. Full variable domain (outside the CDR3, taken from reference TRBV5-5 and TRBJ2-7): DAGVTQSPTHLIKTRGQQVTLRCSPISGHKSVSWYQQVLGQGPQFIFQYYEKEERGRGNFPDRFSARQFPNYSSELNVNALLLGDSALYLCASSLSQVPYEQYFGPGTRLTVT.

CDR3 residues: CASSSGTPRDGELFF. The CDR3 DNA reads TGTGCCAGCAGCTCCGGGACCCCCAGGGACGGGGAGCTGTTTTTT. The chain has TRBV7-6 and TRBJ2-2; D may match TRBD1 or TRBD2 (5 bases each). This CDR3 is built from 15 residues. V dropped 4 bases and J dropped 7 bases, with 16 bases sitting between them. Germline V gene data show CDR1 as SGHVS and CDR2 as FNYEAQ.

The V gene is TRBV28, the J gene TRBJ1-4; 9 nucleotides line up with TRBD1. The CDR3 has 18 residues. V gave up 3 bases and J gave up 8 bases; unmatched junction bases: 16. Germline V lookup: CDR1 MDHEN, CDR2 SYDVKM. The CDR3 nucleotides are TGTGCCAGCAGTTTTACCGGGACAGGGCTCGTAAAGGGGGAAAAACTGTTTTTT. Encoded protein: CASSFTGTGLVKGEKLFF.

The gene calls are TRBV5-1 and TRBJ2-2, with 10 bases identical to TRBD1. The germline gives CDR1 SGHRS, CDR2 YFSETQ. This CDR3 has 17 amino acids. Germline trimming cut 0 bases from V and 4 bases from J; bases unmatched to any gene: 6. CDR3 nucleotides: TGCGCCAGCAGCTTGGATAGTTGGACAGGGGGCACCGGGGAGCTGTTTTTT. Protein product: CASSLDSWTGGTGELFF.

The chain combines TRBV30 with TRBJ1-2; D is uncertain. Deletions cut 2 bases from V and 0 bases from J, with 10 bases between. This CDR3 region has 14 residues. Looked up from germline, CDR1 is GTSNPN and CDR2 is SVGIG (reference sequence). The CDR3 protein is CAWSHVPANYGYTF. As DNA, the CDR3 is TGTGCCTGGAGTCACGTCCCCGCTAACTATGGCTACACCTTC.

There are a few counts of this clone. The chain links TRBV19 to TRBJ1-1; tentative D call: TRBD1 (5 bases). The CDR3 is 13 amino acids. Germline CDR1 reads LNHDA; CDR2 reads SQIVND (reference sequence). V gave up 3 bases and J gave up 8 bases, with 13 bases separating them. The CDR3 region has the DNA TGTGCCAGTAGTATCTTTCACTGGACAGAAGCTTTCTTT. Its protein product is CASSIFHWTEAFF.